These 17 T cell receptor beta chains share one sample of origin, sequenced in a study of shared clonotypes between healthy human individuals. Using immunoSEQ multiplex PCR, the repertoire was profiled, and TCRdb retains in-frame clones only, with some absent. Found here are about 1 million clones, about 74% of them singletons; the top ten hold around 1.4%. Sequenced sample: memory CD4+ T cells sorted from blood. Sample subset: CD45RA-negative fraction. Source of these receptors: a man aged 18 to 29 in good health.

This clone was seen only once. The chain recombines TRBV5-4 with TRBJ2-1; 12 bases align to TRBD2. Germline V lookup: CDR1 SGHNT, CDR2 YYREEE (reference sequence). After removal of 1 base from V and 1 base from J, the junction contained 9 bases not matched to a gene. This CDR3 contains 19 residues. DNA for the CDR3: TGTGCCAGCAGCTTGCGAGGGCTAGCGGGAGGGCAGTCCTACAATGAGCAGTTCTTC. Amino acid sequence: CASSLRGLAGGQSYNEQFF.

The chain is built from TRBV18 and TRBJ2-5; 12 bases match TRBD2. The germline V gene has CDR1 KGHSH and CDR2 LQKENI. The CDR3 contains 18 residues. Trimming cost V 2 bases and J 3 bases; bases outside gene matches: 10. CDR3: CASSPSHRASGREETQYF. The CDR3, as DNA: TGTGCCAGCTCACCATCTCACCGGGCTAGCGGGAGGGAAGAGACCCAGTACTTC.

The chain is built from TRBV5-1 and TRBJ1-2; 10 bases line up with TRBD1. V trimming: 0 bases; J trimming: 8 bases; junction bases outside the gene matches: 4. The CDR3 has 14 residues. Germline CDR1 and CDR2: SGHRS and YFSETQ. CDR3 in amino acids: CASSLEGQGKGYTF. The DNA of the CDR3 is TGCGCCAGCAGCTTGGAGGGACAGGGGAAAGGCTACACCTTC.

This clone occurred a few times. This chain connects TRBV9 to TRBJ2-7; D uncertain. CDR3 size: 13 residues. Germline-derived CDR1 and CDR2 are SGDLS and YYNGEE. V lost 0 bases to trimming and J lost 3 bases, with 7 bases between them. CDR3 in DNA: TGTGCCAGCAGCGTAGACGGGTACTACGAGCAGTACTTC. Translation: CASSVDGYYEQYF.

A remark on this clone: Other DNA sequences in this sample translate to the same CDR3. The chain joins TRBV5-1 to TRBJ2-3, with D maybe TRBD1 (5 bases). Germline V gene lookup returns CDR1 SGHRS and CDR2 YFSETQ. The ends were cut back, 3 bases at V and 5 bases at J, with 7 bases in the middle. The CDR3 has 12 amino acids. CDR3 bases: TGCGCCAGCAGCTCCCAGGGAGATACGCAGTATTTT. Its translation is CASSSQGDTQYF.

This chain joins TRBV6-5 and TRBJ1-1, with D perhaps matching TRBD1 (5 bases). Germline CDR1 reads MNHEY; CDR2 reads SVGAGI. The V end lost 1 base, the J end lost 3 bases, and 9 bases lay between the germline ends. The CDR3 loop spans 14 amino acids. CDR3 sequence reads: CASSYYGAHTEAFF. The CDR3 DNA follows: TGTGCCAGCAGTTACTACGGGGCTCACACTGAAGCTTTCTTT.

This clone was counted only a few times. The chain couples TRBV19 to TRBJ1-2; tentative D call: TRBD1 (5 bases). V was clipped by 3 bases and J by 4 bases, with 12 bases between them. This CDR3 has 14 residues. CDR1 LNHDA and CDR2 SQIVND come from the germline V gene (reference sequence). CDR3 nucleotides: TGTGCCAGTAGTATGACAGTGTCCGTCTATGGCTACACCTTC. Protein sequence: CASSMTVSVYGYTF. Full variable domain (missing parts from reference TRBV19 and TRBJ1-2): DGGITQSPKYLFRKEGQNVTLSCEQNLNHDAMYWYRQDPGQGLRLIYYSQIVNDFQKGDIAEGYSVSREKKESFPLTVTSAQKNPTAFYLCASSMTVSVYGYTFGSGTRLTVV.

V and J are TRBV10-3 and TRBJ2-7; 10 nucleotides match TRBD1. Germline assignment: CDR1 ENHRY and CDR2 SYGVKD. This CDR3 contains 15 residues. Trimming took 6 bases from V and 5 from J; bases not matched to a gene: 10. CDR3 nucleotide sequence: TGTGCCATCAGACAGGGACAGGGGACCCCGGACGAGCAGTACTTC. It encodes CAIRQGQGTPDEQYF.

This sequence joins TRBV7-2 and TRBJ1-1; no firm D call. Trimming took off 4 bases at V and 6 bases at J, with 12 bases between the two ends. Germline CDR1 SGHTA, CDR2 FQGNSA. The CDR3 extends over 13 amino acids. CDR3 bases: TGTGCCAGCAGCTCTCCCCTTGTGGCTGAAGCTTTCTTT. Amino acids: CASSSPLVAEAFF.

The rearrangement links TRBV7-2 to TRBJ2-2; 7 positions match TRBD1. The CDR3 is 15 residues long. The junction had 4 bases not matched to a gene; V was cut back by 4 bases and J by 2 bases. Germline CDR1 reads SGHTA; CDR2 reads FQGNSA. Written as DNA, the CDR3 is TGTGCCAGCAGCTCCCAAGGGGGCAACACCGGGGAGCTGTTTTTT. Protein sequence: CASSSQGGNTGELFF.

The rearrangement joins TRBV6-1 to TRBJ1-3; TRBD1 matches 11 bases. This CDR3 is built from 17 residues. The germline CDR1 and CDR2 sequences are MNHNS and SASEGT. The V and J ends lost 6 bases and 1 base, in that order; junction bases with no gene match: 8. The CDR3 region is CASRESGTGGSGNTIYF. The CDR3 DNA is TGTGCCAGCAGAGAATCCGGGACAGGGGGGTCTGGAAACACCATATATTTT.

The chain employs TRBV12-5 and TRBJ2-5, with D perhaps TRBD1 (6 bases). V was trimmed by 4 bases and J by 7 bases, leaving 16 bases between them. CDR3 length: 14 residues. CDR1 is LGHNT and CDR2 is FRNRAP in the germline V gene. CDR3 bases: TGTGCTAGTGGTTCGGCGCAGGGGTCAGGGACCCAGTACTTC. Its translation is CASGSAQGSGTQYF.

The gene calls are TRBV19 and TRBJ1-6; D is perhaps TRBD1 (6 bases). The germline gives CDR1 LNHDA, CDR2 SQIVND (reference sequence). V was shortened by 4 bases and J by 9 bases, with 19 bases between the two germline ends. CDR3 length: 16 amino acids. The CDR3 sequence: CASSRVEGVRGSPLHF. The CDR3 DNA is TGTGCCAGTAGTAGGGTCGAGGGGGTAAGAGGTTCACCCCTCCACTTT.

CDR3 protein: CASSPHPYYNEQFF. DNA of the CDR3: TGTGCCAGCAGCCCTCACCCCTACTACAATGAGCAGTTCTTC. V usage is TRBV9 and J usage is TRBJ2-1, with D unresolved. The V end lost 4 bases, the J end lost 3 bases, and 11 bases lay between the germline ends. The germline gives CDR1 SGDLS, CDR2 YYNGEE. The CDR3 has 14 residues.

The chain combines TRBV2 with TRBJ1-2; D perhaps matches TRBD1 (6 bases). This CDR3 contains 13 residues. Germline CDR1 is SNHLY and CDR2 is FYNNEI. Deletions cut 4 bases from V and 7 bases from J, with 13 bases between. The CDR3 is CASSGQEGGGYTF. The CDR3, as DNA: TGTGCCAGCAGTGGACAGGAGGGTGGTGGCTACACCTTC.

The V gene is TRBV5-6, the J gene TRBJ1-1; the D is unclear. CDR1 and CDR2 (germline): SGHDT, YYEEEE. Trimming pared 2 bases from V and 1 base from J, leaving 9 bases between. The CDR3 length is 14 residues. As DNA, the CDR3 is TGTGCCAGCAGCTTCTTCAGGTCGAACACTGAAGCTTTCTTT. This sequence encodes CASSFFRSNTEAFF.

The CDR3 reads CAWNSGGGQPQHF. The DNA for the CDR3 is TGTGCCTGGAACTCAGGGGGCGGACAGCCCCAGCATTTT. The chain combines TRBV30 with TRBJ1-5; 8 positions agree with TRBD1. The germline V gene has CDR1 GTSNPN and CDR2 SVGIG (reference sequence). V was clipped by 4 bases and J by 7 bases; unmatched bases: 6. The CDR3 sequence is 13 residues long.